This T cell receptor (beta chain) was captured by sequencing in a study of blood T cell repertoires in COVID-19. On the study more broadly: Researchers got acute and convalescent COVID-19 samples from the United States, Italy and Spain.

Produced via immunoSEQ multiplex PCR; TCRdb's table is partial and in-frame only. The sample has just over 200,000 clones, roughly 80% seen once. The ends lost 6 bases at V and 5 bases at J; junction bases unmatched: 7. The CDR3 spans 15 residues. Per germline, CDR1 DFQATT and CDR2 SNEGSKA (reference sequence). Sequenced input: peripheral blood. The TCR originated in a woman aged 70 to 79 with acute or convalescent COVID-19. V and J are TRBV20-1 and TRBJ2-3; 14 bases align to TRBD2. The CDR3 nucleotides are TGCAGTGCCAGTGGGACTAGCGGGAGTATAGATACGCAGTATTTT. This sequence encodes CSASGTSGSIDTQYF.